This T cell receptor beta chain was profiled in a study of CD8+ T cells in alopecia areata. Germline CDR1 reads SGHDN; CDR2 reads FVKESK. This CDR3 comprises 15 residues. Trimming cost V 0 bases and J 10 bases, with 13 bases left between them. Following RNA extraction, reverse transcription yielded cDNA that acted as the sequencing template. The data were produced by immunoSEQ multiplex PCR, yet TCRdb's version contains in-frame clones alone and is incomplete. The sample includes roughly 250,000 clones, 67% of them seen just once. This chain joins TRBV14 and TRBJ1-6; TRBD1 might be the D (5 bases). This material consisted of CD4+ T cells sorted from blood, taken at week 0. The clonotype originates from a human donor with alopecia areata. The CDR3 region has the DNA TGTGCCAGCAGCCAAGATCTCCAGGGACTGTCACCCCTCCACTTT. Translated: CASSQDLQGLSPLHF.